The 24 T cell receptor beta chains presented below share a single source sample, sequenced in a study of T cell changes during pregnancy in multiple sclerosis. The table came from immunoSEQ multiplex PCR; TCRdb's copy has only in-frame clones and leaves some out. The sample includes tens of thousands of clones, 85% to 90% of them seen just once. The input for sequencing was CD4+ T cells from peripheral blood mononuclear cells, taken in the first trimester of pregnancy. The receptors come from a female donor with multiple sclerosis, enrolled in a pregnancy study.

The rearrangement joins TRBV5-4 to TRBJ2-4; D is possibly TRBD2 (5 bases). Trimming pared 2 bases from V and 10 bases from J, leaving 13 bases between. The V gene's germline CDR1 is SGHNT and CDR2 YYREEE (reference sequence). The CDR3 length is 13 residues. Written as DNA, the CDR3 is TGTGCCAGCAGCTTAAGAGGGTGGGAAATTCAGTACTTC. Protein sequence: CASSLRGWEIQYF.

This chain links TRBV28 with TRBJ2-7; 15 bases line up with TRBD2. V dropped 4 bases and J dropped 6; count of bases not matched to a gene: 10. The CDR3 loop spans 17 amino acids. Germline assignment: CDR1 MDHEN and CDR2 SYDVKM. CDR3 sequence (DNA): TGTGCCAGCAGTTCTCGCACCGGGACTAGCGGGAGGCCCGAGCAGTACTTC. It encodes CASSSRTGTSGRPEQYF.

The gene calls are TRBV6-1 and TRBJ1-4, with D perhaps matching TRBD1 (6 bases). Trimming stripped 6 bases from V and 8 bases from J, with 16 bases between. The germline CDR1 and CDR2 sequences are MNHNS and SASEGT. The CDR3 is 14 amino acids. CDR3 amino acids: CASRETGRREKLFF. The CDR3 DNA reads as TGTGCCAGCAGAGAAACAGGGAGACGCGAAAAACTGTTTTTT.

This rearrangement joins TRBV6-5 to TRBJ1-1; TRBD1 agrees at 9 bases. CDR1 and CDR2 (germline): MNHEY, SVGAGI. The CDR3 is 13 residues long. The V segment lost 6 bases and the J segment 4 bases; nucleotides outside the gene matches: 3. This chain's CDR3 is CASRTGGITEAFF. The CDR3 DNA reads TGTGCCAGCAGAACAGGGGGCATCACTGAAGCTTTCTTT.

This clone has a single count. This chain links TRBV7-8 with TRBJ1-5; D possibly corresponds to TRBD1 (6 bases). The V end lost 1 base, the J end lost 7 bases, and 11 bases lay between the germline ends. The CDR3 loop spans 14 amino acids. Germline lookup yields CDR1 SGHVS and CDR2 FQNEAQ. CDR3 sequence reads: CASSLGRGRQPQHF. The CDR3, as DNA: TGTGCCAGCAGCTTAGGGCGGGGGCGCCAGCCCCAGCATTTT.

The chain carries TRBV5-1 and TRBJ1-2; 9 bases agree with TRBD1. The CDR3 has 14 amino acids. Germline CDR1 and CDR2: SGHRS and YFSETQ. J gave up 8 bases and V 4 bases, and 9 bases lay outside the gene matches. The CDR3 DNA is TGCGCCAGCAGCGTGGGACAGGGAATGAGAGGCTACACCTTC. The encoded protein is CASSVGQGMRGYTF.

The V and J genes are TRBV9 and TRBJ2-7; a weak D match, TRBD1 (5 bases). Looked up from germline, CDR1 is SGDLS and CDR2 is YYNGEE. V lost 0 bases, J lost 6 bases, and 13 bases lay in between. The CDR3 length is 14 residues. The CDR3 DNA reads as TGTGCCAGCAGCGTAGCAGGGAATCACCTCGAGCAGTACTTC. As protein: CASSVAGNHLEQYF.

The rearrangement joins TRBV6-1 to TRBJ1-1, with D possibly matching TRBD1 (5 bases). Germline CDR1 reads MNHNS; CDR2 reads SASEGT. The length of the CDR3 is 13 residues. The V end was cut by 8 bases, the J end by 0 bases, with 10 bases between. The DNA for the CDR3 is TGTGCCAGCGAGGACAACATGAACACTGAAGCTTTCTTT. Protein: CASEDNMNTEAFF.

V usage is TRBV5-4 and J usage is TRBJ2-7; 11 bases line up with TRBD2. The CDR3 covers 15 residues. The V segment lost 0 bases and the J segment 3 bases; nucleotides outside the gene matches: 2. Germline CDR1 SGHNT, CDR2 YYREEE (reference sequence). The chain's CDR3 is CASSLVGTSGYEQYF. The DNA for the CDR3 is TGTGCCAGCAGCTTGGTGGGGACTAGCGGCTACGAGCAGTACTTC.

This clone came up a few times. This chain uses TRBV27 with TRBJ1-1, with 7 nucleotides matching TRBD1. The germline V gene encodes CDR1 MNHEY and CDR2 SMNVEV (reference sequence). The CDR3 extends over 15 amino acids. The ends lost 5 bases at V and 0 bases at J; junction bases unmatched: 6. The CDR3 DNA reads TGTGCCAGCAGTCTCGCGACAGGGATGAACACTGAAGCTTTCTTT. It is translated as CASSLATGMNTEAFF.

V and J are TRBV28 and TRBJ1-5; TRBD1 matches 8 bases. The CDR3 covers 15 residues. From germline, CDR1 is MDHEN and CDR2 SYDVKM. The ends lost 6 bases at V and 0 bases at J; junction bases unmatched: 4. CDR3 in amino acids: CASRGQVYSNQPQHF. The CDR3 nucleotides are TGTGCCAGCAGGGGACAGGTTTATAGCAATCAGCCCCAGCATTTT.

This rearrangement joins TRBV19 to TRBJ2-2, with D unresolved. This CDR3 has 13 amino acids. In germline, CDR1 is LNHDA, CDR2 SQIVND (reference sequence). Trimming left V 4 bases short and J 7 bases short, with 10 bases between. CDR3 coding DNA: TGTGCCAGTAGTAGGCCTCAGGTCGGGGAGCTGTTTTTT. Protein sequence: CASSRPQVGELFF.

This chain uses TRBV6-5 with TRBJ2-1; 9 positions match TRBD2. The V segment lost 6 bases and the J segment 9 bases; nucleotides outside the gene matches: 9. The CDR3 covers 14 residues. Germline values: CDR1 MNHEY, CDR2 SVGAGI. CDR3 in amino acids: CASSPTSGVREQFF. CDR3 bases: TGTGCCAGCAGCCCGACTAGCGGCGTCCGTGAGCAGTTCTTC.

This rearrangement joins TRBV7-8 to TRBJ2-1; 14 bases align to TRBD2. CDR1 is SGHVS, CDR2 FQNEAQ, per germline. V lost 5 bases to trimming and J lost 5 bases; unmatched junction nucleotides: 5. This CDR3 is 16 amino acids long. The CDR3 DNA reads TGTGCCAGCAGCACGACTAGCGGGAGGGCCAACAATGAGCAGTTCTTC. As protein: CASSTTSGRANNEQFF.

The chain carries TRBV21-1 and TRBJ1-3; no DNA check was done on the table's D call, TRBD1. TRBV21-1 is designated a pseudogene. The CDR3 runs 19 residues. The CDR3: CARACLSGTGAKTHNTIYF. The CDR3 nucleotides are TGTGCCAGGGCATGTCTAAGCGGGACAGGGGCCAAAACTCACAACACCATATATTTT.

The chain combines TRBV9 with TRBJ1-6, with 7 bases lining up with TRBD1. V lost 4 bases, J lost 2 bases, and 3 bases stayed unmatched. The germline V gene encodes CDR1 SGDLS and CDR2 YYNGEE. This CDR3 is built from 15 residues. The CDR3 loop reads CASSLQGTYNSPLHF. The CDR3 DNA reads TGTGCCAGCAGCTTACAGGGGACCTATAATTCACCCCTCCACTTT.

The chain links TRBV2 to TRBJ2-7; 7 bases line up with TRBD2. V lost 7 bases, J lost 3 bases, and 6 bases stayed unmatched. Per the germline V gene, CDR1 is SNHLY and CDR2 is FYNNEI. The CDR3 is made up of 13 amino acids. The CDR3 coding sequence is TGTGCCAGCACGCGGGAGCCCAGCTACGAGCAGTACTTC. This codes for CASTREPSYEQYF.

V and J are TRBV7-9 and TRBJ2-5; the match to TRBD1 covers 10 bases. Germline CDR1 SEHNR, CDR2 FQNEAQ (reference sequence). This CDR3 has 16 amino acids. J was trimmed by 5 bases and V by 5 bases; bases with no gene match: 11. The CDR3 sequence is CASSTIDRGRGETQYF. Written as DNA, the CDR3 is TGTGCCAGCAGCACGATCGACAGGGGGCGCGGGGAGACCCAGTACTTC.

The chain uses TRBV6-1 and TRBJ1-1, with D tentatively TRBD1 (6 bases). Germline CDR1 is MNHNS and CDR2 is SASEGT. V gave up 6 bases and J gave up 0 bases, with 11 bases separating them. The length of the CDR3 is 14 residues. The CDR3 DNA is TGTGCCAGCAGGGGAACAGGGCTGAACACTGAAGCTTTCTTT. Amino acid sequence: CASRGTGLNTEAFF.

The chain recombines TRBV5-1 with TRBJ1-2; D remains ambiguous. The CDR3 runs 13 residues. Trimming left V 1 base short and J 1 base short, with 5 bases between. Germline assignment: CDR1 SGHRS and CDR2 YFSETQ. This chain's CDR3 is CASSLSRNYGYTF. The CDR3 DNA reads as TGCGCCAGCAGCTTGAGCCGTAACTATGGCTACACCTTC.

CDR3 amino acids: CAISEVQGSWTEAFF. CDR3 coding DNA: TGTGCCATCAGTGAGGTGCAGGGAAGTTGGACTGAAGCTTTCTTT. J is TRBJ1-1 and V is TRBV10-3, with D possibly TRBD1 on 5 matching bases. V gave up 2 bases and J gave up 5 bases, with 15 bases separating them. From germline, CDR1 is ENHRY and CDR2 SYGVKD. CDR3 length: 15 residues.

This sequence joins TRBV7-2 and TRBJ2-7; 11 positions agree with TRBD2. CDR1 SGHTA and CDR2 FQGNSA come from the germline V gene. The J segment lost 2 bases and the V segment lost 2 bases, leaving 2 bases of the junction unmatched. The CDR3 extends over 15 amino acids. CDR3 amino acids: CASSLLTSGTYEQYF. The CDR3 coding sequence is TGTGCCAGCAGCTTATTGACTAGCGGGACCTACGAGCAGTACTTC.

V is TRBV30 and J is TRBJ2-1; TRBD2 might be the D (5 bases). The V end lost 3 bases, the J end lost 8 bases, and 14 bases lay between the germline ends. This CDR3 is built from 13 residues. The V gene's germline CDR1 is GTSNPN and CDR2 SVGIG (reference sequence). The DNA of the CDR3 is TGTGCCTGGAGCCCCGGCGGGTTGTATGAGCAGTTCTTC. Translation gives CAWSPGGLYEQFF.

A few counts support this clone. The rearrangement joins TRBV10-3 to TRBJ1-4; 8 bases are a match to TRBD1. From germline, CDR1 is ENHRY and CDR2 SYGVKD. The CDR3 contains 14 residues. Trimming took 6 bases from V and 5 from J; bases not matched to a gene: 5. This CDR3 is CAIRGGQANEKLFF. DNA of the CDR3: TGTGCCATCAGGGGGGGACAGGCGAATGAAAAACTGTTTTTT.